This is a list of T cell receptor beta chains from one sample in a study of beta chain features in type 1 diabetes. Data came from immunoSEQ multiplex PCR; TCRdb stores just in-frame clones and leaves some out. Of about 160,000 clones listed, approximately 7.8% are singletons. Source material: central memory CD4+ T cells from blood. These receptors originate from a woman aged 40 to 55 with type 1 diabetes. CDR3s include the opening cysteine and the closing phenylalanine or tryptophan. The order of the fields is V gene, J gene, D gene, clone size, CDR3 protein, CDR3 DNA. The D gene is left open where the match is weak. Size values are once, few and many counts, or a class for expanded clones, and some rows have none.

v_call: TRBV6-5
j_call: TRBJ2-7
d_call: TRBD1
clone_size: few
cdr3_aa: CASSYSPGQGYEQYF
cdr3_nt: TGTGCCAGCAGTTACTCTCCTGGACAGGGGTACGAGCAGTACTTC

v_call: TRBV28
j_call: TRBJ2-2
d_call: TRBD2
clone_size: -
cdr3_aa: CASSSVPGLGETGELFF
cdr3_nt: TGTGCCAGCAGTTCTGTTCCGGGACTAGGCGAGACCGGGGAGCTGTTTTTT

v_call: TRBV7-9
j_call: TRBJ1-2
d_call: TRBD1
clone_size: few
cdr3_aa: CASSFGTVLIELYGYTF
cdr3_nt: TGTGCCAGCAGCTTTGGGACAGTCCTGATTGAGCTCTATGGCTACACCTTC

v_call: TRBV7-9
j_call: TRBJ2-7
d_call: TRBD1
clone_size: few
cdr3_aa: CASSLRDRGPEQYF
cdr3_nt: TGTGCCAGCAGTCTCCGGGACAGGGGCCCCGAGCAGTACTTC

v_call: TRBV5-1
j_call: TRBJ2-5
d_call: TRBD1
clone_size: many
cdr3_aa: CASSLGTRGQGETQYF
cdr3_nt: TGCGCCAGCAGCCTAGGGACGAGGGGACAGGGAGAGACCCAGTACTTC

v_call: TRBV7-2
j_call: TRBJ2-7
d_call: TRBD2
clone_size: -
cdr3_aa: CASSSGLAGPYEQYF
cdr3_nt: TGTGCCAGCAGCTCGGGACTAGCGGGGCCCTACGAGCAGTACTTC

v_call: TRBV2
j_call: TRBJ2-1
d_call: TRBD1
clone_size: -
cdr3_aa: CASSLARDRGPSEQFF
cdr3_nt: TGTGCCAGCAGTCTAGCCCGGGACAGGGGACCTTCTGAGCAGTTCTTC

v_call: TRBV9
j_call: TRBJ2-2
d_call: -
clone_size: -
cdr3_aa: CASSVDAGNTGELFF
cdr3_nt: TGTGCCAGCAGCGTAGATGCGGGAAACACCGGGGAGCTGTTTTTT

v_call: TRBV7-2
j_call: TRBJ2-1
d_call: -
clone_size: few
cdr3_aa: CASSLHSGNNEQFF
cdr3_nt: TGTGCCAGCAGCTTACACAGCGGCAACAATGAGCAGTTCTTC

v_call: TRBV6-1
j_call: TRBJ2-1
d_call: TRBD2
clone_size: few
cdr3_aa: CASTTSGSYNEQFF
cdr3_nt: TGTGCCAGCACTACTAGCGGTTCCTACAATGAGCAGTTCTTC

v_call: TRBV18
j_call: TRBJ1-2
d_call: -
clone_size: few
cdr3_aa: CASSPPVTDYGYTF
cdr3_nt: TGTGCCAGCTCACCACCGGTTACAGATTATGGCTACACCTTC

v_call: TRBV7-9
j_call: TRBJ2-2
d_call: TRBD1
clone_size: many
cdr3_aa: CASSFGTGGLNNAGELFF
cdr3_nt: TGTGCCAGCAGCTTCGGGACAGGGGGCCTGAACAACGCCGGGGAGCTGTTTTTT

v_call: TRBV18
j_call: TRBJ2-7
d_call: TRBD1
clone_size: few
cdr3_aa: CASSPPRGPYEQYF
cdr3_nt: TGTGCCAGCTCACCTCCCAGGGGGCCCTACGAGCAGTACTTC

v_call: TRBV27
j_call: TRBJ1-2
d_call: TRBD1
clone_size: few
cdr3_aa: CASSSTGVGYTF
cdr3_nt: TGTGCCAGCAGTTCGACAGGGGTTGGCTACACCTTC

v_call: TRBV4-1
j_call: TRBJ1-2
d_call: -
clone_size: many
cdr3_aa: CASSQGAREEGYTF
cdr3_nt: TGCGCCAGCAGCCAAGGAGCCAGGGAGGAGGGCTACACCTTC

v_call: TRBV18
j_call: TRBJ1-2
d_call: -
clone_size: few
cdr3_aa: CASSPFSGIGEVDDGYTF
cdr3_nt: TGTGCCAGCTCACCATTTTCCGGAATTGGGGAGGTGGACGATGGCTACACCTTC

v_call: TRBV4-2
j_call: TRBJ2-1
d_call: -
clone_size: few
cdr3_aa: CASSHSQGDNEQFF
cdr3_nt: TGTGCCAGCAGCCACTCCCAGGGCGACAATGAGCAGTTCTTC

v_call: TRBV5-1
j_call: TRBJ2-2
d_call: TRBD1
clone_size: -
cdr3_aa: CASSLEGTAGTGELFF
cdr3_nt: TGCGCCAGCAGCTTGGAGGGGACAGCAGGCACCGGGGAGCTGTTTTTT

v_call: TRBV9
j_call: TRBJ2-1
d_call: -
clone_size: few
cdr3_aa: CASSVGPVVAAQFF
cdr3_nt: TGTGCCAGCAGCGTTGGGCCAGTGGTAGCGGCGCAGTTCTTC

v_call: TRBV11-2
j_call: TRBJ1-1
d_call: -
clone_size: -
cdr3_aa: CASMRGTTEAFF
cdr3_nt: TGTGCCAGCATGAGGGGGACCACTGAAGCTTTCTTT

v_call: TRBV27
j_call: TRBJ2-1
d_call: TRBD1
clone_size: -
cdr3_aa: CASRPITGTGANEQFF
cdr3_nt: TGTGCCAGCAGACCTATCACCGGGACAGGGGCCAATGAGCAGTTCTTC

v_call: TRBV7-3
j_call: TRBJ2-3
d_call: TRBD1
clone_size: -
cdr3_aa: CASSLGGTGGYTQYF
cdr3_nt: TGTGCCAGCAGCTTAGGTGGGACAGGGGGCTATACGCAGTATTTT

v_call: TRBV29-1
j_call: TRBJ2-7
d_call: -
clone_size: -
cdr3_aa: CSVGGSGTAEQYF
cdr3_nt: TGCAGCGTTGGAGGTAGCGGGACAGCCGAGCAGTACTTC

v_call: TRBV7-2
j_call: TRBJ1-2
d_call: -
clone_size: few
cdr3_aa: CASRKTGANYGYTF
cdr3_nt: TGTGCCAGCAGAAAGACAGGAGCTAACTATGGCTACACCTTC

v_call: TRBV4-2
j_call: TRBJ2-7
d_call: TRBD1
clone_size: few
cdr3_aa: CASSQGVDRGSFEQYF
cdr3_nt: TGTGCCAGCAGCCAAGGGGTCGACAGGGGTAGTTTCGAGCAGTACTTC

v_call: TRBV29-1
j_call: TRBJ2-5
d_call: -
clone_size: -
cdr3_aa: CSAIPGIQETQYF
cdr3_nt: TGCAGCGCCATACCCGGGATTCAAGAGACCCAGTACTTC

v_call: TRBV7-2
j_call: TRBJ2-5
d_call: -
clone_size: -
cdr3_aa: CASSLEASGQETQYF
cdr3_nt: TGTGCCAGCAGCTTAGAGGCAAGCGGACAAGAGACCCAGTACTTC

v_call: TRBV7-3
j_call: TRBJ2-6
d_call: -
clone_size: -
cdr3_aa: CASSGIGANVLTF
cdr3_nt: TGTGCCAGCTCAGGGATTGGGGCCAACGTCCTGACTTTC

v_call: TRBV11-1
j_call: TRBJ1-1
d_call: -
clone_size: few
cdr3_aa: CASNPFRGTEAFF
cdr3_nt: TGTGCCAGCAACCCGTTCCGGGGCACTGAAGCTTTCTTT

v_call: TRBV28
j_call: TRBJ1-3
d_call: TRBD1
clone_size: few
cdr3_aa: CASSTTGLGNTIYF
cdr3_nt: TGTGCCAGCAGTACGACAGGGCTCGGAAACACCATATATTTT

v_call: TRBV6-6
j_call: TRBJ2-7
d_call: TRBD1
clone_size: -
cdr3_aa: CASSTVGTGTYEQYF
cdr3_nt: TGTGCCAGCAGCACAGTCGGGACAGGCACCTACGAGCAGTACTTC

v_call: TRBV5-1
j_call: TRBJ2-1
d_call: -
clone_size: -
cdr3_aa: CASSLNSGAYNEQFF
cdr3_nt: TGCGCCAGCAGCTTGAATTCAGGGGCGTACAATGAGCAGTTCTTC

v_call: TRBV7-2
j_call: TRBJ2-5
d_call: TRBD1
clone_size: -
cdr3_aa: CASSSSTGASLQYF
cdr3_nt: TGTGCCAGCAGCTCCTCGACAGGGGCGTCCTTACAGTACTTC

v_call: TRBV7-2
j_call: TRBJ2-6
d_call: -
clone_size: few
cdr3_aa: CASSFVGANVLTF
cdr3_nt: TGTGCCAGCAGCTTCGTGGGGGCCAACGTCCTGACTTTC

v_call: TRBV5-1
j_call: TRBJ2-5
d_call: -
clone_size: -
cdr3_aa: CASSLVTVQETQYF
cdr3_nt: TGCGCCAGCAGCTTGGTTACAGTCCAAGAGACCCAGTACTTC

v_call: TRBV7-2
j_call: TRBJ2-6
d_call: TRBD1
clone_size: few
cdr3_aa: CASSLGLGQASGANVLTF
cdr3_nt: TGTGCCAGCAGCTTAGGGCTTGGACAGGCATCCGGGGCCAACGTCCTGACTTTC